A single T cell receptor beta chain is shown here with its context. This table comes from immunoSEQ multiplex PCR, and its TCRdb copy is limited to in-frame clones, with some not included. The sample holds approximately 47,000 clones, approximately 90% seen once. The data stem from a study of T cell changes during pregnancy in multiple sclerosis. J was trimmed by 0 bases and V by 8 bases; bases with no gene match: 5. CDR1 is LNHDA and CDR2 is SQIVND in the germline V gene (reference sequence). This CDR3 has 14 residues. Sequencing used peripheral blood, obtained in the first trimester of pregnancy. This chain links TRBV19 with TRBJ2-3; the match to TRBD1 covers 7 bases. The sequence came from a female donor with multiple sclerosis, enrolled in a pregnancy study. This chain's CDR3 is CASRRDSSTDTQYF. The CDR3 nucleotides read TGTGCCAGTCGCCGGGACAGTAGCACAGATACGCAGTATTTT.